Listed below are T cell receptor beta chains from one sample, sequenced in a study of control samples from healthy donors and cancer patients. Here immunoSEQ multiplex PCR was the method, and the copy in TCRdb shows in-frame clones only, minus some. The sample yields approximately 180,000 clones, approximately 92% seen once. Sequencing was done on a sample of blood. These receptors were collected from a woman aged 40-49 years in good health. The CDR3 runs from the conserved cysteine through the conserved F or W. A D gene is named only where the DNA matches it firmly. Not all rows give a size; the values are once, few, many and, for expanded clones, a class.

abundance: -; j_gene: TRBJ2-2; v_gene: TRBV10-3; d_gene: TRBD2; CDR3nt: TGTGCCACCGACCCCGGGACTAGCAGTCGCACCGGGGAGCTGTTTTTT; CDR3aa: CATDPGTSSRTGELFF
abundance: -; j_gene: TRBJ2-5; v_gene: TRBV2; d_gene: -; CDR3nt: TGTGCCAGCCTCGCCTGGGGCAGGGCGGGGGAGACCCAGTACTTC; CDR3aa: CASLAWGRAGETQYF
abundance: -; j_gene: TRBJ2-2; v_gene: TRBV21-1; d_gene: -; CDR3nt: TGTGCCAGCAGCGAATCTAGCGGGGGGGCCGGTATACGTGGCACCGGGGAGCTGTTTTTT; CDR3aa: CASSESSGGAGIRGTGELFF
abundance: -; j_gene: TRBJ1-2; v_gene: TRBV18; d_gene: -; CDR3nt: TGTGCCAGCTCACCCAGATCGACAGCGAACTATGGCTACACCTTC; CDR3aa: CASSPRSTANYGYTF
abundance: -; j_gene: TRBJ2-7; v_gene: TRBV7-9; d_gene: -; CDR3nt: TGTGCCAGCAGCTTTCGGGGGGCTGACCACTACGAGCAGTACTTC; CDR3aa: CASSFRGADHYEQYF
abundance: -; j_gene: TRBJ2-5; v_gene: TRBV2; d_gene: TRBD2; CDR3nt: TGTGCCAGCAGTGGGCGGACTAGCGGGGGGGCCGGGGAGACCCAGTACTTC; CDR3aa: CASSGRTSGGAGETQYF
abundance: once; j_gene: TRBJ1-2; v_gene: TRBV5-7; d_gene: TRBD1; CDR3nt: TGTGCCAGCAGCTCCCAGGGGGGGGGTTATGGCTACACCTTC; CDR3aa: CASSSQGGGYGYTF
abundance: -; j_gene: TRBJ1-1; v_gene: TRBV27; d_gene: -; CDR3nt: TGTGCCAGCAGCTTCAGGGAGAACACTGAAGCTTTCTTT; CDR3aa: CASSFRENTEAFF
abundance: -; j_gene: TRBJ1-1; v_gene: TRBV6-5; d_gene: -; CDR3nt: TGTGCCAGCAGTTACTCGACAGTAACTGAAGCTTTCTTT; CDR3aa: CASSYSTVTEAFF
abundance: -; j_gene: TRBJ1-1; v_gene: TRBV7-9; d_gene: -; CDR3nt: TGTGCCAGCAGCTTAGATAGGGGGTGGACCACTGAAGCTTTCTTT; CDR3aa: CASSLDRGWTTEAFF
abundance: once; j_gene: TRBJ2-1; v_gene: TRBV19; d_gene: -; CDR3nt: TGTGCCAGTAACCCGGGGTCAGCAGACAATGAGCAGTTCTTC; CDR3aa: CASNPGSADNEQFF
abundance: -; j_gene: TRBJ1-2; v_gene: TRBV9; d_gene: -; CDR3nt: TGTGCCAGCAGCGTAGAAGGGGTAATAGGTGGCTACACCTTC; CDR3aa: CASSVEGVIGGYTF
abundance: -; j_gene: TRBJ2-1; v_gene: TRBV6-5; d_gene: -; CDR3nt: TGTGCCAGCAGAGGACAGAACAATGAGCAGTTCTTC; CDR3aa: CASRGQNNEQFF
abundance: -; j_gene: TRBJ2-5; v_gene: TRBV5-4; d_gene: -; CDR3nt: TGTGCCAGCAGCCCGGACAGTAGGGTAGAGACCCAGTACTTC; CDR3aa: CASSPDSRVETQYF
abundance: -; j_gene: TRBJ2-7; v_gene: TRBV11-1; d_gene: -; CDR3nt: TGTGCCAGCAGCTCAACAGGACCCTACGAGCAGTACTTC; CDR3aa: CASSSTGPYEQYF